This paragraph reports one T cell receptor beta chain. As yet, its antigen is unknown. Trimming took off 3 bases at V and 2 bases at J, with 10 bases between the two ends. The length of the CDR3 is 14 residues. The germline CDR1 and CDR2 sequences are MGHDK and SYGVNS. Genomic DNA constituted the template upon which TCR beta VDJ and CDR3 profiling was performed. From the reads, TCRdb called clonotypes with MiXCR, one entry per CDR3 protein. This table has around 42,000 distinct CDR3 sequences, less than 65% appearing once. This entry comes from a study of CD8+CD57+ T cells in acquired aplastic anemia. General study results and limits: Patient and control CD8+ Simpson's diversity was not significantly different.

Those patients picked for sequencing had displayed CD8+CD57+ cell expansion on flow cytometry. The sequencing input was sorted CD4+, CD8+, or CD8+CD57+ T cells (not recorded which) from PBMCs. This TCR was sampled from a human donor with aplastic anemia. The V and J genes are TRBV25-1 and TRBJ1-2; D is ambiguous. CDR3 amino acids: CASSEPGENYGYTF. CDR3 bases: TGTGCCAGCAGTGAGCCAGGAGAGAACTATGGCTACACCTTC.